Presented here are 28 T cell receptor beta chains from one specimen sequenced in a study of patients and donors after allogeneic stem cell transplantation. TCRdb reanalysed the RT-PCR reads using MiXCR and keeps one entry per CDR3 protein. The top ten hold 6.5% to 7.5% of the sample, which has 400,000 to 500,000 distinct CDR3 sequences, 16% seen once. The sample consisted of blood, either unsorted or a sorted T cell fraction (not recorded which). The receptors here all came from a human donor who was either an allogeneic HSCT recipient or a stem cell or donor lymphocyte infusion donor (not recorded which). It is not recorded whose cells these are; they may come from a transplant donor.

At least ten counts were recorded for this clonotype. This chain's CDR3 is CASSLQGDNYGYTF. The DNA for the CDR3 is TGTGCCAGCAGTTTACAGGGAGACAACTATGGCTACACCTTC. This sequence joins TRBV12-3 or TRBV12-4 and TRBJ1-2; a weak D match, TRBD1 (5 bases). The CDR3 spans 14 residues. Trimming took off 2 bases at V and 2 bases at J, with 9 bases between the two ends.

The sample holds many counts of this clonotype. The rearrangement links TRBV4-3 to TRBJ2-1; D ambiguous. In germline, CDR1 is LGHNA, CDR2 YSLEER. The CDR3 has 15 residues. V lost 4 bases, J lost 9 bases, and 19 bases lay in between. CDR3 loop: CASSPLRPRRSEQFF. The DNA of the CDR3 is TGCGCCAGCAGCCCTCTTCGGCCGCGCCGGAGTGAGCAGTTCTTC.

This clonotype was seen a few times. J is TRBJ2-7 and V is TRBV3-1; tentatively, D is TRBD2 (6 bases). This CDR3 is built from 17 residues. V lost 0 bases and J lost 6, with 21 bases in between. Germline V lookup: CDR1 LGHDT, CDR2 YNNKEL (reference sequence). CDR3 in amino acids: CASSQERKTGALSEQYF. The CDR3 coding sequence is TGTGCCAGCAGCCAAGAGCGGAAGACGGGAGCCCTATCCGAGCAGTACTTC.

A few counts support this clonotype. DNA for the CDR3: TGCAGTGCTCCCATGGGAGCGGGGGGGGTCACGGGGGAGCTGTTTTTT. It translates to CSAPMGAGGVTGELFF. The chain recombines TRBV20-1 with TRBJ2-2; 10 positions agree with TRBD2. J lost 8 bases, V lost 5 bases, and 14 bases had no gene match. Germline values: CDR1 DFQATT, CDR2 SNEGSKA (reference sequence). The CDR3 is 16 residues long.

This clonotype was detected many times. The rearrangement links TRBV9 to TRBJ2-3; 7 bases line up with TRBD2. With 0 bases clipped from V and 0 bases from J, the junction kept 4 bases outside the gene matches. This CDR3 spans 16 amino acids. The germline V gene has CDR1 SGDLS and CDR2 YYNGEE. The DNA for the CDR3 is TGTGCCAGCAGCGTAGTGGCTAGCGGTAGCACAGATACGCAGTATTTT. The encoded protein is CASSVVASGSTDTQYF.

This clonotype was counted only a few times. Mismatch with germline at one junction end may stem from a read error. This chain links TRBV27 with TRBJ2-5; maybe TRBD1 (5 bases). Germline V gene data show CDR1 as MNHEY and CDR2 as SMNVEV (reference sequence). This CDR3 is built from 13 residues. The CDR3 sequence is CASSLSQGKTQYF. DNA of the CDR3: TGTGCCAGCAGTCTATCCCAGGGAAAGACCCAGTACTTC.

The chain is built from TRBV27 and TRBJ2-4; D is unresolved. CDR3 length: 16 residues. Germline CDR1 is MNHEY and CDR2 is SMNVEV (reference sequence). V was trimmed by 3 bases and J by 1 base, leaving 13 bases between them. Here the CDR3 reads CASSFGRPTAKNIQYF. For the CDR3, the DNA is TGTGCCAGCAGTTTTGGTCGACCGACGGCCAAAAACATTCAGTACTTC.

The table lists this clonotype with many counts. The CDR3 DNA follows: TGTGCCAGCAGTACGACAGGGGGGAGGAACGAGCAGTACTTC. It specifies CASSTTGGRNEQYF. The chain combines TRBV12-3 or TRBV12-4 with TRBJ2-7, with 9 bases that match TRBD1. The J segment lost 5 bases and the V segment lost 5 bases, leaving 7 bases of the junction unmatched. This CDR3 has 14 amino acids.

This clonotype was counted a few times. The chain joins TRBV30 to TRBJ1-3; D is unresolved. Germline V gives CDR1 GTSNPN, CDR2 SVGIG (reference sequence). CDR3 length equals 12 residues. The V gene lost 8 bases and the J gene lost 0 bases, with 8 bases spanning the gap. The CDR3: CAVQVSGNTIYF. CDR3 nucleotide sequence: TGTGCCGTGCAGGTCTCTGGAAACACCATATATTTT.

This clonotype was found many times. V is TRBV12-3 or TRBV12-4 and J is TRBJ2-3, with 9 bases lining up with TRBD2. CDR3 length: 15 residues. V shed 3 bases and J 1 base; nucleotides not matched to a gene: 2. CDR3 nucleotide sequence: TGTGCCAGCAGTTTGTGGACTAGCGGCACAGATACGCAGTATTTT. It yields the protein CASSLWTSGTDTQYF.

The chain is built from TRBV7-2 and TRBJ2-1; 7 bases map to TRBD2. From germline, CDR1 is SGHTA and CDR2 FQGNSA. The CDR3 covers 14 residues. Germline trimming cut 5 bases from V and 7 bases from J; bases unmatched to any gene: 8. In DNA form, the CDR3 reads TGTGCCAGCAGCGCTAAGCGGGGTCGGAATGAGCAGTTCTTC. Translation: CASSAKRGRNEQFF.

This clonotype was seen a few times. This sequence joins TRBV3-1 and TRBJ2-1; 8 bases match TRBD2. Germline values: CDR1 LGHDT, CDR2 YNNKEL (reference sequence). CDR3 length: 19 amino acids. Trimming cost V 0 bases and J 12 bases; bases outside gene matches: 22. CDR3 in DNA: TGTGCCAGCAGCCAAGAAGTAGGAGGGACTAGTTTGTTGTTTGGGGGGCAGTTCTTC. It encodes CASSQEVGGTSLLFGGQFF.

This rearrangement joins TRBV7-2 to TRBJ2-7, with D perhaps matching TRBD1 (5 bases). This CDR3 comprises 12 residues. V lost 2 bases and J lost 7, with 9 bases in between. Germline CDR1 SGHTA, CDR2 FQGNSA. The CDR3 spells CASSLSRQEQYF. CDR3 in DNA: TGTGCCAGCAGCTTATCCCGACAGGAGCAGTACTTC.

This rearrangement joins TRBV5-5 to TRBJ2-5, with 7 nucleotides matching TRBD2. The CDR3 runs 15 residues. V dropped 0 bases and J dropped 1; count of bases not matched to a gene: 3. In germline, CDR1 is SGHKS, CDR2 YYEKEE (reference sequence). The CDR3 protein is CASSLEASGQETQYF. DNA for the CDR3: TGTGCCAGCAGCTTGGAGGCTAGCGGCCAAGAGACCCAGTACTTC.

This clonotype was found a few times. V usage is TRBV14 and J usage is TRBJ1-1; TRBD1 might be the D (5 bases). Germline CDR1 and CDR2: SGHDN and FVKESK. Trimming took off 8 bases at V and 3 bases at J, with 13 bases between the two ends. CDR3 length equals 13 residues. CDR3: CASRQGPHTEAFF. DNA for the CDR3: TGTGCCAGCCGTCAGGGTCCTCACACTGAAGCTTTCTTT.

In this sample, this clonotype turned up many times. The chain is built from TRBV15 and TRBJ1-1; perhaps TRBD1 as D (5 bases). With 0 bases removed from V and 10 bases from J, the gap between germline ends came to 24 bases. CDR1 is LNHNV and CDR2 is YYDKDF in the germline V gene (reference sequence). The CDR3 has 17 amino acids. The CDR3 bases are TGTGCCACCAGCAGAGATCGGGCTCTAGGGACCATGAGGACAGCTTTCTTT. Protein sequence: CATSRDRALGTMRTAFF.

This clonotype came up many times. The CDR3 is CASSQDNRNLYNEQFF. The CDR3 DNA reads as TGCGCCAGCAGCCAAGATAACAGGAACCTTTACAATGAGCAGTTCTTC. V and J are TRBV4-1 and TRBJ2-1; a weak D match, TRBD1 (5 bases). Germline CDR1 is MGHRA and CDR2 is YSYEKL. V was pared by 0 bases and J by 4 bases, with 13 bases between. This CDR3 comprises 16 residues.

This clonotype was seen a few times. V is TRBV7-9 and J is TRBJ1-4; D possibly corresponds to TRBD1 (6 bases). Germline V gene lookup returns CDR1 SEHNR and CDR2 FQNEAQ (reference sequence). The V gene lost 2 bases and the J gene lost 3 bases, with 13 bases spanning the gap. This CDR3 has 16 residues. The CDR3 loop is CASSLLHRAPNEKLFF. The CDR3 DNA sequence: TGTGCCAGCAGCTTACTTCACAGGGCTCCTAATGAAAAACTGTTTTTT.

The chain couples TRBV9 to TRBJ2-1; 12 nucleotides align to TRBD2. Germline assignment: CDR1 SGDLS and CDR2 YYNGEE. This CDR3 has 21 residues. The trim removed 3 bases at V and 1 base at J, leaving 17 bases unmatched. The DNA for the CDR3 is TGTGCCAGCAGCGCAGCGTACCCGGAACTAGCGGGAGGTACGTCCTACAATGAGCAGTTCTTC. This codes for CASSAAYPELAGGTSYNEQFF.

This clonotype has a handful of counts. This sequence joins TRBV3-1 and TRBJ1-6; no firm D call. Trimming removed 0 bases at V and 4 bases at J, with 7 bases between. Germline assignment: CDR1 LGHDT and CDR2 YNNKEL (reference sequence). The CDR3 contains 15 residues. The CDR3 is CASSQDPRYNSPLHF. The CDR3 coding sequence is TGTGCCAGCAGCCAAGACCCCCGGTATAATTCACCCCTCCACTTT.

J is TRBJ2-1 and V is TRBV20-1; D remains ambiguous. The CDR3 is 13 amino acids. Germline V gene data show CDR1 as DFQATT and CDR2 as SNEGSKA (reference sequence). The ends were cut back, 2 bases at V and 6 bases at J, with 11 bases in the middle. This chain's CDR3 is CSARSQLGNEQFF. The CDR3 DNA is TGCAGTGCTAGATCACAGTTGGGCAATGAGCAGTTCTTC.

The chain recombines TRBV3-1 with TRBJ2-7; possible D gene TRBD1, 6 bases. The CDR3 is 14 residues long. V was cut by 5 bases and J by 3 bases, with 14 bases left in between. CDR1 LGHDT and CDR2 YNNKEL come from the germline V gene (reference sequence). CDR3 residues: CASSARHRDYEQYF. The CDR3 nucleotides read TGTGCCAGCAGCGCGAGACACAGGGACTACGAGCAGTACTTC.

This clonotype was counted only a few times. This rearrangement joins TRBV5-6 to TRBJ1-2; no definite D call. In germline, CDR1 is SGHDT, CDR2 YYEEEE. Between the trimmed V and J ends, which lost 6 bases and 0 bases, there was a span of 6 bases. The CDR3 sequence is 12 residues long. The CDR3 region is CASNSANYGYTF. CDR3 nucleotides: TGTGCCAGCAATTCGGCTAACTATGGCTACACCTTC. The full variable domain, in which reference TRBV5-6 and TRBJ1-2 provide the parts outside the CDR3, is DAGVTQSPTHLIKTRGQQVTLRCSPKSGHDTVSWYQQALGQGPQFIFQYYEEEERQRGNFPDRFSGHQFPNYSSELNVNALLLGDSALYLCASNSANYGYTFGSGTRLTVV.

This clonotype showed up many times. This chain links TRBV2 with TRBJ2-2; perhaps TRBD2 as D (5 bases). This CDR3 region has 13 residues. The V and J ends lost 6 bases and 5 bases respectively, with 10 bases between them. Per germline, CDR1 SNHLY and CDR2 FYNNEI. The CDR3 reads CASRRESTGELFF. As DNA, the CDR3 is TGTGCCAGCAGAAGGGAGTCTACCGGGGAGCTGTTTTTT.

This clonotype came up a few times. V and J are TRBV3-1 and TRBJ1-3; D unresolved. Trimming removed 1 base from V and 1 base from J, with 14 bases in between. The CDR3 totals 17 residues. Germline V CDR1 and CDR2: LGHDT, YNNKEL (reference sequence). The CDR3 DNA sequence: TGTGCCAGCAGCCAAGTGGTAACGGGTCCTTCTGGAAACACCATATATTTT. Amino acids: CASSQVVTGPSGNTIYF. The full variable domain, with the rest looked up from reference TRBV3-1 and TRBJ1-3, is DTAVSQTPKYLVTQMGNDKSIKCEQNLGHDTMYWYKQDSKKFLKIMFSYNNKELIINETVPNRFSPKSPDKAHLNLHINSLELGDSAVYFCASSQVVTGPSGNTIYFGEGSWLTVV.

This clonotype has at least ten counts. This chain connects TRBV6-2 or TRBV6-3 to TRBJ2-2; 8 bases map to TRBD1. Germline V gene data show CDR1 as MNHEY and CDR2 as SVGEGT. The CDR3 extends over 12 amino acids. The V and J ends lost 4 bases and 10 bases, in that order; junction bases with no gene match: 2. The CDR3: CASSSGGPELFF. The CDR3 DNA reads TGTGCCAGCAGTTCAGGGGGCCCGGAGCTGTTTTTT.

This clonotype was seen at least ten times. The chain uses TRBV24-1 and TRBJ2-5, with TRBD1 matching 10 bases. V dropped 4 bases and J dropped 5; count of bases not matched to a gene: 3. Germline V CDR1 and CDR2: KGHDR, SFDVKD. The CDR3 is 14 amino acids. The CDR3 nucleotides read TGTGCCACCAGTGACCCGGGACAGGGGGAGACCCAGTACTTC. This codes for CATSDPGQGETQYF.

The rearrangement links TRBV4-2 to TRBJ2-7; D may be TRBD2 (6 bases). CDR1 is LGHNA and CDR2 is YNFKEQ in the germline V gene. CDR3 length: 18 residues. V was cut by 4 bases and J by 4 bases, with 26 bases left in between. CDR3 in DNA: TGTGCCAGCAGCCCAAACTCCCGGGACTGGCAAAGGGTTTACGAGCAGTACTTC. Its translation is CASSPNSRDWQRVYEQYF.